This TCR beta chain appears in the sequencing data of a study of T cells in Graves' hyperthyroidism and ophthalmopathy (dated by TCRdb to about 2019). Regarding the complete study: Peripheral blood samples were taken at initial diagnosis, before any treatment was given. After sampling, hyperthyroidism patients received methimazole starting at 30 mg daily, and ophthalmopathy patients received high-dose intravenous methylprednisolone. To identify distinguishing TCR V-J signatures, a discovery cohort of roughly 100 patients was used, comprising 43 with Graves' ophthalmopathy and 55 to 65 with stable Graves' hyperthyroidism. Whether ophthalmopathy could be predicted prospectively was tested in an independent validation cohort made up of roughly 19 hyperthyroidism patients plus 17 patients who later progressed to ophthalmopathy. The paper reports TCR Vbeta CDR3 sequencing of approximately 130 peripheral blood samples: 40 to 45 ophthalmopathy, fewer than 85 hyperthyroidism and approximately 17 progressor patients. The study also compared thyroid tissue and blood T-cell repertoires from a handful of Graves' hyperthyroidism patients. The roughly 94 discovery patients were randomly divided into training and test sets at a 7:3 ratio.

Study-wide findings and limitations: Blood samples also contained most of the expanded thyroid clonotypes (frequency above 0.001), which suggests that blood repertoires may reflect thyroid immune responses. Sample size was not statistically predetermined, and investigators were not blinded to group allocation. In validation, the model predicted progression to ophthalmopathy with over 60% sensitivity and over 72% specificity, a median of approximately 6.7 months before onset. A 13 V-J signature model separated ophthalmopathy from stable hyperthyroidism, with about 90% sensitivity and about 81% specificity in cross-validation and 80%/75% in testing.

The sample holds a few counts of this clonotype. Its antigen is currently not known. The input lacks base qualities; no much larger clone sits a single base away. The trim is 0 bases for V and 4 bases for J, with a gap of 14 bases between the germline ends. The cysteine opens and the phenylalanine closes a CDR3 of 16 amino acids. The sequence is cut down to CDR3 DNA, 48 bases in frame from base 1. Taken from the germline V gene, the CDR1 and CDR2 loops are MNHEY and SVGAGI. In the ophthalmopathy patients, disease was moderately to severely active, with a Clinical Activity Score of 3 or more, a NOSPECS grade of 4 or more, and a duration of less than 3 months. Patients with uncontrolled infections, other autoimmune diseases, pregnancy or lactation were excluded. Clinical symptoms, serum thyroxine and TRAb, thyroid ultrasound, and orbital computed tomography formed the basis for the diagnoses. PBMCs were isolated from about 10 ml of fresh peripheral blood by Ficoll-Paque density gradient centrifugation. Total RNA was extracted with Trizol reagent, and quality was checked on an Agilent 2100 Bioanalyzer.

The TCR beta CDR3 regions were amplified from the RNA transcripts. The first round of RT-PCR for the TCR CDR3 was performed with the HTBI primer set and the Qiagen OneStep RT-PCR kit. A second multiplex PCR round built the libraries, followed by size selection and purification. Libraries were sequenced paired-end with 100 bp reads on an Illumina HiSeq2000. The paper's data handling went like this. Raw data were processed with SOAPnuke, discarding reads with adapters, uncalled bases, mean Phred below 15, or no exact constant-primer or identifier match. High-quality paired reads were merged with COPE v1.2.5, and unique nucleotide sequences were defined as clonotypes. MiTCR v1.1 was used to align clonotypes to the IMGT TRBV, TRBD and TRBJ reference segments. The analysis included only V-J combinations with a frequency above 0.0001, which together covered approximately 99% of the repertoires. The TCS score was defined as the ratio of F50 (clonal expansion) to E x V (chaos), calculated using BLOSUM62-based TCRdist between CDR3 peptides within each V-J. Welch's t-statistics and random forest reduced some 510 V-J features to 10 to 15, which were used in a naive Bayes classifier (R e1071). Clones were called with MiXCR by TCRdb after fastp trimmed the public reads at Q25, and only in-frame beta chains were retained. CDR3 protein duplicates are merged, each entry listing the most common genes and DNA. The V and J calls and clone size come from TCRdb's table, not from the authors' own analysis. The sample records over 350,000 distinct CDR3 sequences, around 15% of which are singletons. Approximately 29% of the sample lies in the top ten.

The clonotype originates from a man between 45 and 60 years old with Graves' ophthalmopathy. This sequence uses TRBV6-5 and TRBJ2-3; the D segment may tentatively be TRBD1 or TRBD2, each giving 7 matched bases. The sample consisted of blood. The nucleotide sequence is TGTGCCAGCAGTTACTCGAGCAGGGGGGGGGCAGATACGCAGTATTTT. Its protein is CASSYSSRGGADTQYF.